This T cell receptor beta chain was recorded in a study of cytomegalovirus exposure and HLA in healthy donors. The study, taken as a whole, reports: TCR beta V- and J-gene trimming was later associated with a missense DCLRE1C variant. Across donors, most TCRs were seen rarely, yet some public ones were widespread. The CMV antigen specificity of three CMV-associated chains was confirmed through in vitro analysis.

The PCR used 60 Vbeta and 13 Jbeta primers. Only in-frame clones appear in the TCRdb table, and some are missing; sequencing was by immunoSEQ multiplex PCR. The table records fewer than 200,000 clones, approximately 80% of them present only once. Points on this clone: The antigen remains undetermined.

The CDR3 has 13 residues. Trimming took off 8 bases at V and 5 bases at J, with 15 bases between the two ends. This TCR was sampled from a woman aged 25 to 39 in good health and CMV-seropositive. The specimen sequenced was PBMCs. The genes are TRBV23-1 and TRBJ1-2; a weak D match, TRBD1 (6 bases). TRBV23-1 is an ORF; its function is uncertain. The CDR3, as DNA: TGCGCCAGCCAACCGGGACATTGGTATGGCTACACCTTC. The encoded protein is CASQPGHWYGYTF.